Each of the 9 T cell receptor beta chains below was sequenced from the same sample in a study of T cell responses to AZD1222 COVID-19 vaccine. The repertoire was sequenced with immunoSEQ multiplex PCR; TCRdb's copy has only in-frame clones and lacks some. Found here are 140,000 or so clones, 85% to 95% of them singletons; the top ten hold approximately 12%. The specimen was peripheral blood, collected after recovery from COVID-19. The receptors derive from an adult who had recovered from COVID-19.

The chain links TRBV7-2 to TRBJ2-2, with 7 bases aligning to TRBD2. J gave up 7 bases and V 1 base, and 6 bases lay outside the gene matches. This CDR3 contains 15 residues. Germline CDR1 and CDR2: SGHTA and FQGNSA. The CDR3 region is CASSLGGSRNGELFF. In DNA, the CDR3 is TGTGCCAGCAGCTTAGGCGGGAGCCGGAACGGGGAGCTGTTTTTT.

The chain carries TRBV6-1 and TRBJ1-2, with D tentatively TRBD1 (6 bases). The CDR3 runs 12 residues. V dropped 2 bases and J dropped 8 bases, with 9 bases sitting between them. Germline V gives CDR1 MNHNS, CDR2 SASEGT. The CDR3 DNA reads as TGTGCCAGCAGTGAAACCAGGGGAGGCTACACCTTC. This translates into CASSETRGGYTF.

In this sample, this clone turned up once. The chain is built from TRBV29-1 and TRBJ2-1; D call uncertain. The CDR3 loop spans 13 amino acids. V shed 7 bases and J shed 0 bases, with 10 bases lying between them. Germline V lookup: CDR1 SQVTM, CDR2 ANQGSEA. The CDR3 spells CSATESSYNEQFF. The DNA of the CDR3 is TGCAGCGCAACCGAGAGCTCCTACAATGAGCAGTTCTTC.

The CDR3 DNA reads TGTGCCAGAAGGGTGTCCAAGGACGAGCAGTACTTC. The encoded protein is CARRVSKDEQYF. The chain recombines TRBV5-3 with TRBJ2-7; D remains unclear. TRBV5-3 is an open reading frame whose function is uncertain. The CDR3 runs to 12 residues. The V and J ends lost 5 bases and 5 bases respectively, with 11 bases between them.

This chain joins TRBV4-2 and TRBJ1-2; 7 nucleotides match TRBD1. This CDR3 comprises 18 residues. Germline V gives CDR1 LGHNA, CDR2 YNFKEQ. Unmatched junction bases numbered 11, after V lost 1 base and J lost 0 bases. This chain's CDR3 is CASSQGYWPDRTNYGYTF. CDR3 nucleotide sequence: TGTGCCAGCAGCCAAGGATATTGGCCGGACAGGACTAACTATGGCTACACCTTC.

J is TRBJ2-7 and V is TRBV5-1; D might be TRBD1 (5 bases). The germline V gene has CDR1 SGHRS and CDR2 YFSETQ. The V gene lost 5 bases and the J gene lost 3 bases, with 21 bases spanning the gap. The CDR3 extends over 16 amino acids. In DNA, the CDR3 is TGCGCCAGCAGTAGAATTCAGGGTCTATCGGGCTACGAGCAGTACTTC. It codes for CASSRIQGLSGYEQYF.

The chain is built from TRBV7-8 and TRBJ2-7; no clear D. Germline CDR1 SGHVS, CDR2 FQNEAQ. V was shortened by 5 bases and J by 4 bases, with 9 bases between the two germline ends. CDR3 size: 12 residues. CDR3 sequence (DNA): TGTGCCAGCAGCGTGGACGGATACGAGCAGTACTTC. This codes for CASSVDGYEQYF.

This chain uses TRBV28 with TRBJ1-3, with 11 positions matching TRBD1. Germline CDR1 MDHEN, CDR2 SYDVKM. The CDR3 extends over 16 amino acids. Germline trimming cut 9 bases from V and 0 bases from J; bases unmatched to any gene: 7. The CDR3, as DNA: TGTGCCAGTGGGACAGGGGGGATCCTCTCTGGAAACACCATATATTTT. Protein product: CASGTGGILSGNTIYF.

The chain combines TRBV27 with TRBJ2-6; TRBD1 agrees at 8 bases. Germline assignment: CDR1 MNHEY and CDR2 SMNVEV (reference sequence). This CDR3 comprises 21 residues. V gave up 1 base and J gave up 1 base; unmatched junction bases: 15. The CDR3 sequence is CASSLLGQGRLTPSGANVLTF. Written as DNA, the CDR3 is TGTGCCAGCAGTTTATTAGGACAGGGCCGCCTAACACCATCTGGGGCCAACGTCCTGACTTTC. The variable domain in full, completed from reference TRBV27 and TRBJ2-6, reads EAQVTQNPRYLITVTGKKLTVTCSQNMNHEYMSWYRQDPGLGLRQIYYSMNVEVTDKGDVPEGYKVSRKEKRNFPLILESPSPNQTSLYFCASSLLGQGRLTPSGANVLTFGAGSRLTVL.